Below are 6 T cell receptor beta chains sequenced from a single sample in a study of shared clonotypes between healthy human individuals. Method: immunoSEQ multiplex PCR; TCRdb's copy keeps in-frame clones and lacks some. The table records about 110,000 clones, less than 80% of them present only once. The sequenced sample consisted of memory CD8+ T cells sorted from blood. Indicated subset: CD45RO+ cells pooled with CCR7-negative TemRA cells. Every receptor here comes from a woman between 25 and 40 years old in good health.

The chain combines TRBV7-8 with TRBJ2-1; 7 positions agree with TRBD2. After removal of 5 bases from V and 0 bases from J, the junction contained 7 bases not matched to a gene. CDR3 length: 16 amino acids. Germline lookup yields CDR1 SGHVS and CDR2 FQNEAQ. CDR3 loop: CASSPRGGSSYNEQFF. The CDR3 DNA sequence: TGTGCCAGCAGCCCAAGGGGCGGGAGCTCCTACAATGAGCAGTTCTTC.

This chain links TRBV7-6 with TRBJ2-5; 9 bases are a match to TRBD1. The J call could be wrong; TRBJ2-7 is a better fit for the DNA end. Germline values: CDR1 SGHVS, CDR2 FNYEAQ. The CDR3 extends over 14 amino acids. CDR3 region: CASSPRTGEVEQYF. The CDR3 nucleotides are TGTGCCAGCAGCCCCCGGACAGGGGAGGTCGAGCAGTACTTC.

This clone was counted a single time. The chain joins TRBV27 to TRBJ2-7; 12 nucleotides agree with TRBD2. Germline CDR1 MNHEY, CDR2 SMNVEV (reference sequence). With V trimmed by 6 bases and J by 6 bases, 12 bases remained unmatched. This CDR3 spans 16 amino acids. The CDR3 spells CASRKGGTSGSGEQYF. CDR3 bases: TGTGCCAGCAGAAAAGGTGGGACTAGCGGGTCAGGCGAGCAGTACTTC.

V usage is TRBV29-1 and J usage is TRBJ2-2, with 10 bases matching TRBD1. The CDR3 length is 15 residues. J gave up 3 bases and V 4 bases, and 5 bases lay outside the gene matches. CDR1 is SQVTM, CDR2 ANQGSEA, per germline. The DNA of the CDR3 is TGCAGCGTTGGGGGGACAGGGGCTGACACCGGGGAGCTGTTTTTT. Its translation is CSVGGTGADTGELFF.

This chain joins TRBV7-3 and TRBJ2-3, with D perhaps TRBD1 (5 bases). V dropped 8 bases and J dropped 2 bases, with 14 bases sitting between them. The CDR3 spans 14 residues. Per the germline V gene, CDR1 is SGHTA and CDR2 is FQGTGA. CDR3 nucleotide sequence: TGTGCCAGCTCACAAGGGGCTAACACAGATACGCAGTATTTT. The encoded protein is CASSQGANTDTQYF.

The genes are TRBV6-5 and TRBJ2-7; weak D call: TRBD1 (6 bases). Trimming stripped 5 bases from V and 6 bases from J, with 8 bases between. This CDR3 region has 11 residues. Germline V gene sequence: CDR1 MNHEY, CDR2 SVGAGI. In nucleotides, the CDR3 is TGTGCCAGCAGTACAGGGATCGAGCAGTACTTC. This sequence encodes CASSTGIEQYF.